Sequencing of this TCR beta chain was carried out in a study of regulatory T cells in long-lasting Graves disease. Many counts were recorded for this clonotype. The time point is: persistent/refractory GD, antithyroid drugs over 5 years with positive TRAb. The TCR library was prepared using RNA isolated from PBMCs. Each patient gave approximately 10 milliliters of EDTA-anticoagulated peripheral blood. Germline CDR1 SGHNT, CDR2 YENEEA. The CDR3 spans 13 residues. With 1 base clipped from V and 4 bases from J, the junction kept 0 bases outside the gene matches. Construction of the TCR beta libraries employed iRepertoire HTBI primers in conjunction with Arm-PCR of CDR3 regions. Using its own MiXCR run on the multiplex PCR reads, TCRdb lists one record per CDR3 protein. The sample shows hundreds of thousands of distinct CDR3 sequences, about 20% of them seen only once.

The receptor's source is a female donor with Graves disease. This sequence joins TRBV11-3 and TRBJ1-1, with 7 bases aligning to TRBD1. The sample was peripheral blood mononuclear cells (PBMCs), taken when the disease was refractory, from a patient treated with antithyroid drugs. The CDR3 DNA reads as TGTGCCAGCAGCTTAGGGGACAGCACTGAAGCTTTCTTT. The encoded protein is CASSLGDSTEAFF.